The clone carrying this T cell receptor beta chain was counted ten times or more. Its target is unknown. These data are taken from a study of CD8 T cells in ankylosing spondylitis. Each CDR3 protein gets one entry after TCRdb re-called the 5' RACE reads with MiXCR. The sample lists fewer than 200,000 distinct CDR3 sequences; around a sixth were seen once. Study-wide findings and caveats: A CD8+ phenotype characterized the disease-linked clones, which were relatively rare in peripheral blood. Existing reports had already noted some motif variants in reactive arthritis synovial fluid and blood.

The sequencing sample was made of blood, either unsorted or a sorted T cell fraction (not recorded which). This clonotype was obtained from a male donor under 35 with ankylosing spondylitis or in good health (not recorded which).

DNA of the CDR3: TGTGCCAGCAGCTCGCCGGGACTAGCGGGGGGGAGGCGCAATGAGCAGTTCTTC. It encodes CASSSPGLAGGRRNEQFF. The rearrangement uses TRBV6-5 and TRBJ2-1; TRBD2 matches 16 bases. V was clipped by 6 bases and J by 6 bases; unmatched bases: 11. Germline-derived CDR1 and CDR2 are MNHEY and SVGAGI. The CDR3 loop spans 18 amino acids.